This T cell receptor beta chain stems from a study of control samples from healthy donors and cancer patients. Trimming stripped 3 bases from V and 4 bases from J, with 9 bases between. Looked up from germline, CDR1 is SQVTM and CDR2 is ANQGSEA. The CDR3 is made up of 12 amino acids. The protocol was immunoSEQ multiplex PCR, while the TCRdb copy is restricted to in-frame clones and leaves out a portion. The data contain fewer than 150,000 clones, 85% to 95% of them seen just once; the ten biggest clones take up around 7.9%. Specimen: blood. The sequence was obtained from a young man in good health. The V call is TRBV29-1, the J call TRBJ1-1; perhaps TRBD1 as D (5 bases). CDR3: CSVDPGGTEAFF. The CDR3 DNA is TGCAGCGTTGACCCGGGGGGCACTGAAGCTTTCTTT.